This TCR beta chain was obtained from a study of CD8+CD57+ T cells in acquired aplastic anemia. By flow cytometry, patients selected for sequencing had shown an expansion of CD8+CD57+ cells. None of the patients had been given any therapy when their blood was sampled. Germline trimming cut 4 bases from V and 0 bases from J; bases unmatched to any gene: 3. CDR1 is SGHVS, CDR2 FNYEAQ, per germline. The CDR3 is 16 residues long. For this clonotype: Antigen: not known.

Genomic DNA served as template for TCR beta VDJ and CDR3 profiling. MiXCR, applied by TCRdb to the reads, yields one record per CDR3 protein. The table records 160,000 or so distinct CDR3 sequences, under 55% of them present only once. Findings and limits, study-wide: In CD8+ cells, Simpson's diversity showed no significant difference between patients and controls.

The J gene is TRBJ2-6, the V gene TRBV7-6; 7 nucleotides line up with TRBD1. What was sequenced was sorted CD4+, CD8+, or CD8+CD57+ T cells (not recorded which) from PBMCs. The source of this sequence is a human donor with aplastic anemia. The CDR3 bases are TGTGCCAGCAGCTCTAGGACAGGCTCTGGGGCCAACGTCCTGACTTTC. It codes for CASSSRTGSGANVLTF.